The rows below give T cell receptor beta chains drawn from one sample of a study of lymphopenia after photon versus proton radiotherapy. The assay was immunoSEQ multiplex PCR, and TCRdb's table has in-frame clones only and misses some. The table includes approximately 30,000 clones, 83% detected once. The source was peripheral blood, collected from a patient treated with photon-based radiotherapy. The receptor source for this set is a woman between 50 and 59 years old with pancreatic cancer. Each CDR3 is given with its conserved first and last residue. D genes are given only for firm matches. Only part of the rows carry a size: once, few, many, or a class if the clone is expanded.

d_call	j_call	v_call	clone_size	cdr3_aa	cdr3_nt
NA	TRBJ2-3	TRBV19	NA	CASSTSSRSDTQYF	TGTGCCAGTAGTACTAGCAGTAGGTCAGATACGCAGTATTTT
NA	TRBJ1-1	TRBV29-1	NA	CSVEFGQLNTEAFF	TGCAGCGTTGAGTTCGGGCAGTTGAACACTGAAGCTTTCTTT
NA	TRBJ1-4	TRBV29-1	NA	CSVEDPGVREKLFF	TGCAGCGTTGAAGACCCCGGGGTGCGAGAAAAACTGTTTTTT
NA	TRBJ2-5	TRBV11-2	NA	CASSFGLQETQYF	TGTGCCAGCAGCTTTGGCTTACAAGAGACCCAGTACTTC
NA	TRBJ2-1	TRBV11-2	NA	CASSFYLDNNEQFF	TGTGCCAGCAGCTTTTACCTGGATAACAATGAGCAGTTCTTC
TRBD1	TRBJ1-4	TRBV7-9	once	CASSLGGQGRFTNEKLFF	TGTGCCAGCAGCTTAGGAGGACAGGGTCGTTTTACTAATGAAAAACTGTTTTTT
NA	TRBJ2-7	TRBV18	NA	CASSRVGAEQYF	TGTGCCAGCTCCCGCGTAGGGGCCGAGCAGTACTTC
TRBD1	TRBJ2-4	TRBV6-6	NA	CASSVTGGLAKNIQYF	TGTGCCAGCAGCGTGACAGGGGGCTTAGCCAAAAACATTCAGTACTTC
TRBD2	TRBJ2-3	TRBV28	NA	CASSFMSAGRKREKVDTQYF	TGTGCCAGCAGTTTCATGTCCGCGGGCCGAAAGCGGGAGAAAGTAGATACGCAGTATTTT
NA	TRBJ1-6	TRBV7-2	NA	CASSLVEEIYNSPLHF	TGTGCCAGCAGCTTAGTGGAGGAGATTTATAATTCACCCCTCCACTTT
NA	TRBJ1-1	TRBV13	NA	CASSFPNLNTEAFF	TGTGCCAGCAGCTTCCCTAACCTGAACACTGAAGCTTTCTTT
TRBD1	TRBJ2-7	TRBV5-6	NA	CASGSRGLIYEQYF	TGTGCCTCCGGGTCCAGGGGGCTAATCTACGAGCAGTACTTC
TRBD2	TRBJ2-7	TRBV11-1	NA	CASSSTGLAAYEQYF	TGTGCCAGCAGCTCTACGGGACTAGCGGCCTACGAGCAGTACTTC
NA	TRBJ2-7	TRBV2	NA	CASSGMVEQYF	TGTGCCAGCAGTGGAATGGTCGAGCAGTACTTC
TRBD2	TRBJ2-1	TRBV27	NA	CASSQLLAGGPDEQFF	TGTGCCAGCAGTCAACTTCTAGCGGGAGGGCCCGATGAGCAGTTCTTC
NA	TRBJ1-1	TRBV7-7	once	CASSLNRNTEAFF	TGTGCCAGCAGCTTAAACAGGAACACTGAAGCTTTCTTT
TRBD1	TRBJ1-2	TRBV27	few	CASSVQGVSGYTF	TGTGCCAGCAGTGTCCAGGGGGTCTCTGGCTACACCTTC
NA	TRBJ2-1	TRBV28	NA	CASSFRARYNEQFF	TGTGCCAGCAGCTTCCGGGCGCGCTACAATGAGCAGTTCTTC
NA	TRBJ2-3	TRBV27	NA	CASSLRPSTDTQYF	TGTGCCAGCAGTTTACGTCCTAGCACAGATACGCAGTATTTT
NA	TRBJ2-5	TRBV13	NA	CASSYRAEASETQYF	TGTGCCAGCAGCTACCGGGCAGAGGCATCGGAGACCCAGTACTTC
TRBD2	TRBJ2-7	TRBV5-4	NA	CASSQALAGGAHEQYF	TGTGCCAGCAGCCAGGCCCTAGCGGGAGGGGCCCACGAGCAGTACTTC
NA	TRBJ1-4	TRBV18	NA	CASSPGPPIVSTNEKLFF	TGTGCCAGCTCACCTGGACCACCAATTGTGTCAACTAATGAAAAACTGTTTTTT
TRBD2	TRBJ2-7	TRBV7-9	NA	CASSSFSGEQYF	TGTGCCAGCAGCTCCTTTAGCGGGGAGCAGTACTTC
NA	TRBJ1-1	TRBV5-4	NA	CASSIDQGSEAFF	TGTGCCAGCAGCATTGACCAAGGGTCTGAAGCTTTCTTT
TRBD1	TRBJ2-2	TRBV7-6	NA	CASSLLGQTDTGELFF	TGTGCCAGCAGCTTACTGGGACAGACTGACACCGGGGAGCTGTTTTTT
TRBD1	TRBJ1-1	TRBV28	once	CASSLSTGVGTEAFF	TGTGCCAGCAGTTTATCTACAGGGGTGGGCACTGAAGCTTTCTTT
NA	TRBJ1-3	TRBV5-4	medium-sized	CASSSGFTSGNTIYF	TGTGCCAGCAGCTCAGGGTTTACCTCTGGAAACACCATATATTTT
TRBD2	TRBJ2-3	TRBV10-2	NA	CATTRTSGAQYF	TGCGCCACCACCCGGACTAGCGGGGCGCAGTATTTT
TRBD2	TRBJ2-7	TRBV7-9	NA	CAVAVGAGVGEQYF	TGTGCCGTAGCTGTCGGGGCGGGGGTAGGCGAGCAGTACTTC
NA	TRBJ2-2	TRBV5-1	NA	CASSFGQNGELFF	TGCGCCAGCAGCTTCGGACAGAATGGGGAGCTGTTTTTT
TRBD1	TRBJ1-2	TRBV29-1	NA	CSVRLQGDYGYTF	TGCAGCGTTAGGCTACAGGGGGACTATGGCTACACCTTC
TRBD2	TRBJ2-1	TRBV19	NA	CASSFREDNEQFF	TGTGCCAGTAGTTTCCGGGAGGACAATGAGCAGTTCTTC
NA	TRBJ1-1	TRBV2	NA	CASTTTLPNTEAFF	TGTGCCAGCACGACGACACTCCCGAACACTGAAGCTTTCTTT
TRBD2	TRBJ2-1	TRBV27	NA	CASSSSSSGTYNEQFF	TGTGCCAGCAGTTCAAGCTCTAGCGGGACCTACAATGAGCAGTTCTTC
NA	TRBJ1-2	TRBV21-1	NA	CASSKWWAGGRNYGYTF	TGTGCCAGCAGCAAATGGTGGGCAGGGGGAAGGAACTATGGCTACACCTTC
TRBD1	TRBJ1-1	TRBV6-6	NA	CASTTGGRTEAFF	TGTGCCAGCACCACAGGGGGCAGGACTGAAGCTTTCTTT
NA	TRBJ1-5	TRBV28	NA	CASSLWDKREPQHF	TGTGCCAGCAGTTTATGGGACAAGCGGGAGCCCCAGCATTTT
TRBD1	TRBJ1-5	TRBV7-6	NA	CASSLVAGQYNQPQHF	TGTGCCAGCAGCTTAGTAGCGGGACAGTACAATCAGCCCCAGCATTTT
NA	TRBJ2-7	TRBV7-8	NA	CASSSLDLPNYEQYF	TGTGCCAGCAGCTCCCTGGACTTACCCAACTACGAGCAGTACTTC
NA	TRBJ2-2	TRBV5-6	NA	CASRTEGPNTGELFF	TGTGCCAGCAGAACGGAGGGCCCGAACACCGGGGAGCTGTTTTTT
TRBD1	TRBJ2-5	TRBV4-2	NA	CASSQSGQGSLETQYF	TGTGCCAGCAGCCAATCCGGACAGGGCAGCCTGGAGACCCAGTACTTC
TRBD1	TRBJ1-5	TRBV27	once	CASRRQGANQPQHF	TGTGCCAGCAGACGGCAGGGGGCAAATCAGCCCCAGCATTTT
TRBD1	TRBJ2-6	TRBV5-1	NA	CASTMGQGAGANVLTF	TGCGCCAGCACCATGGGACAGGGGGCTGGGGCCAACGTCCTGACTTTC
TRBD1	TRBJ2-1	TRBV7-6	NA	CASSVRDREWNEQFF	TGTGCCAGCAGCGTCCGGGACAGGGAGTGGAATGAGCAGTTCTTC
NA	TRBJ1-4	TRBV5-6	NA	CASSSYRERNEKLFF	TGTGCCAGCAGCTCCTACAGGGAAAGGAACGAAAAACTGTTTTTT
TRBD2	TRBJ2-5	TRBV4-1	NA	CASSQVNLGLAEGEQYF	TGCGCCAGCAGCCAAGTTAATTTAGGACTAGCAGAAGGAGAGCAGTACTTC
NA	TRBJ2-1	TRBV27	NA	CASSLSYMQNEQFF	TGTGCCAGCAGTTTATCGTATATGCAGAATGAGCAGTTCTTC
TRBD1	TRBJ2-7	TRBV27	NA	CASSLGTGAYEQYF	TGTGCCAGCAGTTTAGGGACAGGGGCCTACGAGCAGTACTTC
NA	TRBJ1-2	TRBV7-2	NA	CASSLANEYGYTF	TGTGCCAGCAGCTTAGCCAATGAATATGGCTACACCTTC
TRBD2	TRBJ2-7	TRBV6-5	NA	CASSYSRGVYEQYF	TGTGCCAGCAGTTACTCGCGGGGGGTTTACGAGCAGTACTTC
NA	TRBJ2-1	TRBV11-2	NA	CASSADWKRVISYNEQFF	TGTGCCAGCAGCGCTGACTGGAAGCGGGTGATTTCCTACAATGAGCAGTTCTTC